This T cell receptor beta chain was captured in a study of OX40 agonist ivuxolimab in advanced cancers. Produced via immunoSEQ multiplex PCR; TCRdb's table is partial and in-frame only. The table shows about 82,000 clones, with 75% to 95% occurring only once. V was cut by 5 bases and J by 4 bases, with 11 bases left in between. CDR1 MNHEY and CDR2 SVGAGI come from the germline V gene. The CDR3 length is 13 residues. The sample consisted of CD4+ or CD8+ T cells sorted from blood, taken in a trial of the OX40 agonist ivuxolimab. The origin of this receptor is an adult with an advanced solid tumor such as melanoma, head and neck, liver or kidney cancer. The chain joins TRBV6-5 to TRBJ1-1; TRBD1 might be the D (5 bases). The CDR3 sequence is CASSPSGSTEAFF. The CDR3 coding sequence is TGTGCCAGCAGTCCCTCAGGGAGCACTGAAGCTTTCTTT.